This TCR beta chain was sequenced in a study of cytomegalovirus exposure and HLA in healthy donors. About this clone: Its antigen remains unknown. The junction shows a germline mismatch at one end, possibly a read error. The identical CDR3 is also encoded by other nucleotide sequences in the sample.

Both 60 Vbeta primers and 13 Jbeta primers went into the PCR. Assay used: immunoSEQ multiplex PCR; TCRdb lists only in-frame clones, some missing. Of under 300,000 clones in the sample, around nine tenths were seen once. Regarding the study as a whole: Later analysis showed TCR association rates varying by HLA locus, highest for DRB1 and lowest for HLA-C. Reports state that TCR beta sequences accurately predicted most subjects' HLA-A and HLA-B alleles.

This sequence originates from a girl aged 2-15 years in good health and CMV-seronegative. The sample was PBMCs.

The CDR3 nucleotides read TGCGCCAGCACCCGTAAGGCTAGCGGGAGACTCGGGGCGTCCTACGAGCAGTACTTC. Residues: CASTRKASGRLGASYEQYF. The chain joins TRBV12-5 to TRBJ2-7; 10 bases align to TRBD2. This CDR3 region has 19 residues. CDR1 and CDR2 (germline): LGHNT, FRNRAP.